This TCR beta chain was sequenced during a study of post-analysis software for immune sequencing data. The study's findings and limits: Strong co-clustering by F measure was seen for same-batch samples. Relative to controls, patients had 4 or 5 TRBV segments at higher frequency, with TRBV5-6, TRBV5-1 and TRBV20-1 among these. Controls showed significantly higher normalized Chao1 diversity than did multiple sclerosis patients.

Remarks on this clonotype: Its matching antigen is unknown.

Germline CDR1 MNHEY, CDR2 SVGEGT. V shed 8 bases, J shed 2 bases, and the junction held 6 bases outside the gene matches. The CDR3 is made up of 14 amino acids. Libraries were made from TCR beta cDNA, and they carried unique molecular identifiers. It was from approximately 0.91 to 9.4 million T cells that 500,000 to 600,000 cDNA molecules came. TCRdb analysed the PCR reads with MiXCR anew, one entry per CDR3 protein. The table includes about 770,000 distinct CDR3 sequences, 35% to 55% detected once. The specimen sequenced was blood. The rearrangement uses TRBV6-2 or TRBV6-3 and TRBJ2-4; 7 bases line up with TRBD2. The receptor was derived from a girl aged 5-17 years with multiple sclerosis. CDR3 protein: CASGPGGTKNIQYF. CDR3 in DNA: TGTGCCAGCGGCCCGGGAGGAACCAAAAACATTCAGTACTTC.